This T cell receptor beta chain was sequenced for a study of blood T cell repertoires in COVID-19. As for the study in general: Sites in the United States, Italy and Spain provided acute and convalescent COVID-19 samples.

Germline V gives CDR1 MNHNS, CDR2 SASEGT. V lost 6 bases, J lost 4 bases, and 9 bases lay in between. The length of the CDR3 is 13 residues. Some clones are missing from TCRdb's copy, which holds only in-frame ones; the method was immunoSEQ multiplex PCR. This sample has approximately 210,000 clones, with around four fifths found just once. Those enrolled in Seattle joined during active infection and were followed longitudinally afterward. Sequencing input: peripheral blood. This TCR derives from a woman of 80 years or more with COVID-19, enrolled during active disease. The rearrangement uses TRBV6-1 and TRBJ1-4, with D tentatively TRBD1 (5 bases). The CDR3 is CASSRQINEKLFF. The CDR3 DNA reads as TGTGCCAGCAGCAGACAGATTAATGAAAAACTGTTTTTT.